This T cell receptor (beta chain) was captured in a study of Graves' ophthalmopathy and Graves' hyperthyroidism. About the research overall: At the time of initial diagnosis and before any treatment, peripheral blood was collected. Notes on the study in general: In predicting ophthalmopathy progression, the model reached 70% to 71% sensitivity and about 73% specificity. A majority of expanded thyroid clonotypes exceeding 0.001 frequency were likewise present in blood.

There are many counts of this clonotype. The antigen remains unidentified. This CDR3 region has 14 residues. The V end was cut by 1 base, the J end by 4 bases, with 10 bases between. RNA transcripts served as template for amplifying TCR beta CDR3 sequences. An initial RT-PCR round employing HTBI primers preceded a second-round multiplex PCR. MiXCR, applied by TCRdb to the multiplex PCR reads, yields one record per CDR3 protein. The sample comprises under 400,000 distinct CDR3 sequences, roughly a sixth of which are singletons, and approximately 13% rests with the top ten. Uncontrolled infections, other autoimmune diseases, pregnancy or lactation barred patients from enrollment.

This rearrangement joins TRBV12-3 or TRBV12-4 to TRBJ1-1, with D maybe TRBD1 (6 bases). The clonotype originates from an adult man with Graves' ophthalmopathy. Sequences were obtained from peripheral blood. The CDR3 protein is CASSLETGFTEAFF. DNA for the CDR3: TGTGCCAGCAGTTTAGAAACAGGGTTCACTGAAGCTTTCTTT.